These 3 T cell receptor beta chains came from one sample sequenced in a study of neurological immune-mediated disorders. TCRdb re-called the 5' RACE reads with MiXCR, one entry per CDR3 protein. The repertoire holds fewer than 65,000 distinct CDR3 sequences, with 4.2% as singletons. Sequencing was done on a sample of PBMCs. These receptors originate from a man between 50 and 59 years old with multiple sclerosis.

This clonotype was detected many times. The V call is TRBV5-1, the J call TRBJ2-5; D might be TRBD1 (6 bases). This CDR3 spans 15 amino acids. Looked up from germline, CDR1 is SGHRS and CDR2 is YFSETQ. V was clipped by 0 bases and J by 4 bases, with 13 bases between them. CDR3 coding DNA: TGCGCCAGCAGCTTGGAACGGGGCAGGGGAGAGACCCAGTACTTC. This sequence encodes CASSLERGRGETQYF. Supplemented by reference TRBV5-1 and TRBJ2-5, the full variable domain reads KAGVTQTPRYLIKTRGQQVTLSCSPISGHRSVSWYQQTPGQGLQFLFEYFSETQRNKGNFPGRFSGRQFSNSRSEMNVSTLELGDSALYLCASSLERGRGETQYFGPGTRLLVL.

This clonotype has a handful of counts. The chain carries TRBV19 and TRBJ1-6, with D possibly TRBD1 on 5 matching bases. Deletions cut 2 bases from V and 11 bases from J, with 13 bases between. CDR1 and CDR2 (germline): LNHDA, SQIVND (reference sequence). The CDR3 is made up of 14 amino acids. The CDR3 sequence is CASSIRRDRPPLHF. The CDR3 bases are TGTGCCAGTAGTATACGCCGGGACCGACCACCCCTCCACTTT. Drawing the rest from reference TRBV19 and TRBJ1-6, the complete variable domain is DGGITQSPKYLFRKEGQNVTLSCEQNLNHDAMYWYRQDPGQGLRLIYYSQIVNDFQKGDIAEGYSVSREKKESFPLTVTSAQKNPTAFYLCASSIRRDRPPLHFGNGTRLTVT.

As for this clonotype: This may be a read error: a much more frequent sequence differs by one nucleotide. V usage is TRBV28 and J usage is TRBJ1-1, with D possibly being TRBD1 (6 bases). This CDR3 has 11 amino acids. Trimming pared 6 bases from V and 4 bases from J, leaving 6 bases between. The V gene's germline CDR1 is MDHEN and CDR2 SYDVKM. The CDR3 sequence: CASRGGTEAFF. The CDR3 DNA follows: TGTGCCAGCAGAGGGGGCACTGAAGCTTTCTTT.